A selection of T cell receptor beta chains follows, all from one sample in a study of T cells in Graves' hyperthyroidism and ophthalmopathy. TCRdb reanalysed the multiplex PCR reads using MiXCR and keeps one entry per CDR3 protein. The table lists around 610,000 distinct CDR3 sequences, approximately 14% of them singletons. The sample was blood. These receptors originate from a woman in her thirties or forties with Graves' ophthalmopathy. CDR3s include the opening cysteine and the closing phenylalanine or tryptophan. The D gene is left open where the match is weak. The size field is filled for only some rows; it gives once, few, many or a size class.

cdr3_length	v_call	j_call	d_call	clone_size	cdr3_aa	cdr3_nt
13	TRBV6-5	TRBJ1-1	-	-	CASSYASDTEAFF	TGTGCCAGCAGTTACGCTTCCGACACTGAAGCTTTCTTT
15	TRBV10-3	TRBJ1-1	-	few	CAISDYDQGNTEAFF	TGTGCCATCAGTGATTACGATCAGGGGAACACTGAAGCTTTCTTT
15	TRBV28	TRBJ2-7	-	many	CASSPRAGVGYEQYF	TGTGCCAGCAGTCCCCGCGCAGGGGTGGGCTACGAGCAGTACTTC
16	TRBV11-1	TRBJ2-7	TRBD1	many	CASSPYFGTGTYEQYF	TGTGCCAGCAGCCCATACTTCGGGACAGGTACCTACGAGCAGTACTTC
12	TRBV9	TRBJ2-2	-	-	CASSGFVGELFF	TGTGCCAGCAGTGGATTCGTCGGGGAGCTGTTTTTT
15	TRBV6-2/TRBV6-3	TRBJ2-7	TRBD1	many	CASSYPGTGMHEQYF	TGTGCCAGCAGTTATCCCGGGACAGGGATGCACGAGCAGTACTTC
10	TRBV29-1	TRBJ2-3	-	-	CSGQSDTQYF	TGCAGCGGACAGTCAGATACGCAGTATTTT
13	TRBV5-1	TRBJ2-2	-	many	CASSFWEAGELFF	TGCGCCAGCAGCTTTTGGGAGGCCGGGGAGCTGTTTTTT
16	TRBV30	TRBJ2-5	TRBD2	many	CAWRGLAGVNQETQYF	TGTGCCTGGAGGGGACTAGCGGGAGTAAATCAAGAGACCCAGTACTTC
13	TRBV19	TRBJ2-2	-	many	CASSIPNTGELFF	TGTGCCAGTAGTATCCCGAACACCGGGGAGCTGTTTTTT
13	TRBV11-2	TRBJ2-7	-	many	CASSLGPLYEQYF	TGTGCCAGCAGCTTAGGGCCCCTGTACGAGCAGTACTTC
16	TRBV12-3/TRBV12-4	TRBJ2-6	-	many	CASSLGTASGANVLTF	TGTGCCAGCAGTTTAGGCACAGCCTCTGGGGCCAACGTCCTGACTTTC
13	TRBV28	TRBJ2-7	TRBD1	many	CATSGQGALEQYF	TGTGCCACCTCGGGACAGGGGGCCCTCGAGCAGTACTTC
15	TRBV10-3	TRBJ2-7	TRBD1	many	CAISESWAGGDEQYF	TGTGCCATCAGTGAGTCATGGGCAGGGGGCGACGAGCAGTACTTC
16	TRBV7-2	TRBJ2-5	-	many	CASNKDSGRQQETQYF	TGTGCCAGCAACAAAGATAGCGGAAGACAACAAGAGACCCAGTACTTC
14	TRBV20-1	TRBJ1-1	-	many	CSARDGQMNTEAFF	TGCAGTGCTAGGGACGGACAGATGAACACTGAAGCTTTCTTT
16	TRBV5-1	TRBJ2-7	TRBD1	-	CASSPGRDRVTYEQYF	TGCGCCAGCAGCCCTGGCCGGGACAGGGTAACCTACGAGCAGTACTTC
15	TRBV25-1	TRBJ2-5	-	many	CASSSLSRQQETQYF	TGTGCCAGCAGTTCTTTGAGCCGGCAGCAAGAGACCCAGTACTTC
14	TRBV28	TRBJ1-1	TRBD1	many	CASSSWTGNTEAFF	TGTGCCAGCAGTTCCTGGACAGGGAACACTGAAGCTTTCTTT
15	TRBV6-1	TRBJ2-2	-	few	CASTQSWGYTGELFF	TGTGCCAGCACCCAATCGTGGGGGTACACCGGGGAGCTGTTTTTT
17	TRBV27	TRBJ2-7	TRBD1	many	CASSFSPGQGISYEQYF	TGTGCCAGCAGTTTCTCGCCGGGACAGGGGATCTCCTACGAGCAGTACTTC
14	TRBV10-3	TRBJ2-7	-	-	CAISELEGTYEQYF	TGTGCCATCAGTGAGCTTGAAGGGACTTACGAGCAGTACTTC
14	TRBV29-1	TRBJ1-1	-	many	CSVEGEDMNTEAFF	TGCAGCGTTGAAGGAGAGGACATGAACACTGAAGCTTTCTTT
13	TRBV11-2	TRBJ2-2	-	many	CATTATNTGELFF	TGTGCCACGACTGCAACGAACACCGGGGAGCTGTTTTTT
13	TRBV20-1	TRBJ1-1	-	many	CSASRILSIEAFF	TGCAGTGCTAGTCGGATATTGAGCATTGAAGCTTTCTTT
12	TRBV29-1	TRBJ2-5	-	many	CSARLAAETQYF	TGCAGCGCCCGTTTGGCGGCGGAGACCCAGTACTTC
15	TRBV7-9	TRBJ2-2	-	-	CATNSGDSNTGELFF	TGTGCCACCAACTCAGGGGACTCGAACACCGGGGAGCTGTTTTTT
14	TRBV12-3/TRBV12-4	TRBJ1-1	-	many	CASSFRVWGTEAFF	TGTGCCAGCAGTTTTCGGGTGTGGGGCACTGAAGCTTTCTTT
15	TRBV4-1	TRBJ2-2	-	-	CASSQEWGAPGELFF	TGCGCCAGCAGCCAAGAATGGGGGGCCCCCGGGGAGCTGTTTTTT
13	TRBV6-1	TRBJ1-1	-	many	CASSADRLTEAFF	TGTGCCAGCAGTGCCGACAGGTTGACTGAAGCTTTCTTT
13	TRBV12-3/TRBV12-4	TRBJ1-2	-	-	CASSFEGPYGYTF	TGTGCCAGCAGTTTCGAGGGGCCCTATGGCTACACCTTC
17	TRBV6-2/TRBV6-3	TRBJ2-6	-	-	CASIPLGGDSGANVLTF	TGTGCCAGCATCCCCCTCGGAGGGGACTCTGGGGCCAACGTCCTGACTTTC
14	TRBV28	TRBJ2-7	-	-	CASRDPGLPYEQYF	TGTGCCAGCAGGGACCCGGGGCTCCCATACGAGCAGTACTTC
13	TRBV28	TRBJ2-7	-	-	CASTLLGSYEQYF	TGTGCCAGCACCCTGTTGGGGAGCTACGAGCAGTACTTC
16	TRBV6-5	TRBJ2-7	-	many	CASSYSIAPSSYEQYF	TGTGCCAGCAGTTACTCGATAGCGCCCAGCTCCTACGAGCAGTACTTC
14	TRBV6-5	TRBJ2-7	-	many	CASSPRGGSNLQYF	TGTGCCAGCAGTCCCCGAGGAGGATCTAACCTTCAGTACTTC
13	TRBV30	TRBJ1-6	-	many	CAWSRGNRSPLHF	TGTGCCTGGAGTAGAGGGAATCGTTCACCCCTCCACTTT
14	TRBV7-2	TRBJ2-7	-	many	CASSLGRSSYEQYF	TGTGCCAGCAGCTTAGGGCGGAGCTCCTACGAGCAGTACTTC
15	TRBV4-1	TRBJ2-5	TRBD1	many	CASSQDVRGTETQYF	TGCGCCAGCAGCCAAGATGTCAGGGGGACGGAGACCCAGTACTTC
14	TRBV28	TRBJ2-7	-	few	CASTPLLRGREQYF	TGTGCCAGCACCCCGTTACTGAGGGGGAGGGAGCAGTACTTC
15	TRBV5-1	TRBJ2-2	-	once	CASSLDRGWPGSCFF	-
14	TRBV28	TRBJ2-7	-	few	CASSPDPTSYEQYF	TGTGCCAGCAGCCCCGACCCTACTTCCTACGAGCAGTACTTC
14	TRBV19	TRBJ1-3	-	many	CASSTGSSGNTIYF	TGTGCCAGCAGCACAGGTAGCTCTGGAAACACCATATATTTT
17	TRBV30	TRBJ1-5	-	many	CAWSVRAGGNSNQPQHF	TGTGCCTGGAGTGTACGGGCCGGCGGGAATAGCAATCAGCCCCAGCATTTT
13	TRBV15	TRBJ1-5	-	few	CATSAGPDQPQHF	TGTGCCACCAGCGCAGGACCGGATCAGCCCCAGCATTTT
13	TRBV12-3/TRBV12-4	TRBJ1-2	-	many	CASYGGTSRGYTF	TGTGCCAGCTACGGGGGTACAAGTAGGGGCTACACCTTC
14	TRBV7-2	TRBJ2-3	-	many	CASSFYGSTDTQYF	TGTGCCAGCAGCTTCTACGGGAGCACAGATACGCAGTATTTT
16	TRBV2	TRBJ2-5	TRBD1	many	CASSVNPQGAKETQYF	TGTGCCAGCAGTGTCAATCCACAGGGGGCTAAAGAGACCCAGTACTTC
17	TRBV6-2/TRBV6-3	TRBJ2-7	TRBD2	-	CASSQPRVAGYSYEQYF	TGTGCCAGCAGTCAACCCCGGGTAGCGGGATACTCCTACGAGCAGTACTTC
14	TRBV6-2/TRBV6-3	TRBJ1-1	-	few	CASSYGGETTEAFF	TGTGCCAGCAGTTACGGAGGGGAGACCACTGAAGCTTTCTTT
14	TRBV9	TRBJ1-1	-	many	CASSVTGGGTEAFF	TGTGCCAGCAGCGTAACGGGAGGGGGAACTGAAGCTTTCTTT